The subject of this entry is one T cell receptor beta chain. What antigen it recognizes has not been identified. No per-base quality is available; no much larger clone lies one base away. These data originate in a study of Graves' ophthalmopathy and Graves' hyperthyroidism (dated by TCRdb to the late 2010s). For context, the study as a whole: Peripheral blood samples were taken at the time of initial diagnosis, before any treatment was given. The independent validation cohort included approximately 19 hyperthyroidism patients plus 17 patients who later progressed from hyperthyroidism to ophthalmopathy. Once sampling was done, hyperthyroidism patients were given methimazole at a starting dose of 30 mg daily, while ophthalmopathy patients were given high-dose intravenous methylprednisolone. In about 6 hyperthyroidism patients, T-cell repertoires of thyroid tissue and blood were compared. In total, around 130 blood samples were TCR-sequenced: some 43 ophthalmopathy, some 80 hyperthyroidism and approximately 17 hyperthyroidism-to-ophthalmopathy patients. To tell Graves' ophthalmopathy apart from Graves' hyperthyroidism, and to predict which patients would progress to ophthalmopathy, the study relied on TCR beta repertoire signatures. The approximately 90 discovery patients were divided at random into training and test sets in a 7:3 ratio. A discovery set of 100 patients (about 45 ophthalmopathy, just over 55 stable hyperthyroidism) was enrolled to explore V-J signatures distinguishing ophthalmopathy from hyperthyroidism.

For repertoire sequencing, TCR beta CDR3 regions were amplified from RNA transcripts. The first round was an RT-PCR using HTBI primers with the Qiagen OneStep RT-PCR kit, and this first round was followed by a second-round multiplex PCR, then size selection and purification. Libraries were sequenced paired-end with 100 bp reads on an Illumina HiSeq2000. In the paper's pipeline: SOAPnuke was used to process the reads, throwing out any read that had adapters, had uncalled bases, had a mean Phred below 15, or lacked an exact constant-primer or identifier match. High-quality paired reads were merged with COPE v1.2.5. Each unique nucleotide sequence was defined as a clonotype, and clonotypes were aligned to IMGT TRB V, D and J references with MiTCR v1.1. The analysis was limited to V-J combinations with a frequency above 0.0001, which together covered 98% to 99.2% of repertoires. For each V-J combination, a TCR clonal expansion and chaos score was defined as F50 clonal expansion divided by the chaos observed in the TCRdist matrix. Welch's t-statistics and random forest were used to reduce the features to about a dozen V-J combinations, which were then used as input to a naive Bayes classifier. The similarity between thyroid and blood repertoires was quantified using the Morisita-Horn index. TCRdb passed the public sequencing reads through fastp at Q25 and MiXCR, retaining productive beta sequences. Identical CDR3 protein sequences are pooled into one entry, listed with their most common genes and DNA. The V and J calls come from TCRdb's annotation, not from the publication. The table for this sample lists hundreds of thousands of distinct CDR3 sequences; around 20% of them were counted only once. The ten largest clones add up to 3% of the sample.

V sheds 2 bases and J sheds 5 bases, leaving 15 bases between their ends. The cysteine opens and the phenylalanine closes a CDR3 of 16 amino acids. The entry retains the CDR3 DNA only, 48 bases that are in frame from base 1. The germline V gene supplies CDR1 KGHDR and CDR2 SFDVKD. Beyond this particular receptor, the publication reports: Sample size was not statistically predetermined, and group allocation was not concealed from the investigators. In validation, the model predicted ophthalmopathy progression with 55% to 71% sensitivity and roughly 72% specificity; roughly 12 predicted patients were CT-confirmed with GO in a median of around 6 months. Most of the expanded thyroid clonotypes with a frequency above 0.001 were also detected in blood, and it was suggested that the thyroid immune response may be reflected by blood repertoires. Ophthalmopathy was separated from stable hyperthyroidism by the 13-signature model with roughly 87% sensitivity and 81% to 84% specificity in cross-validation and with 80%/75% in the test set.

A patient counted as having stable hyperthyroidism if there was no progression to ophthalmopathy within 18 months of follow-up. Patients with hyperthyroidism were aged 18 to 65 years, had been newly diagnosed, and had a disease duration of less than 2 months. Patients with other autoimmune diseases, uncontrolled infections, pregnancy or lactation were excluded. Diagnosis relied on clinical symptoms, serum thyroxine, TRAb, thyroid ultrasound and orbital computed tomography. Ficoll-Paque density gradient centrifugation was used to isolate PBMCs from approximately 10 ml of fresh peripheral blood. Total RNA was extracted using Trizol reagent, and RNA quality was checked on an Agilent 2100 Bioanalyzer.

This receptor chain uses TRBV24-1 and TRBJ1-5; the D gene is unclear. This clonotype was obtained from a woman aged 18-35 years with stable Graves' hyperthyroidism. Donor details come from another sample of the same person, matched by shared clones. The source material was peripheral blood. CDR3 loop: CATSDSRAGPYQPQHF. The nucleotides are TGTGCCACCAGTGATTCCCGGGCCGGCCCGTATCAGCCCCAGCATTTT.